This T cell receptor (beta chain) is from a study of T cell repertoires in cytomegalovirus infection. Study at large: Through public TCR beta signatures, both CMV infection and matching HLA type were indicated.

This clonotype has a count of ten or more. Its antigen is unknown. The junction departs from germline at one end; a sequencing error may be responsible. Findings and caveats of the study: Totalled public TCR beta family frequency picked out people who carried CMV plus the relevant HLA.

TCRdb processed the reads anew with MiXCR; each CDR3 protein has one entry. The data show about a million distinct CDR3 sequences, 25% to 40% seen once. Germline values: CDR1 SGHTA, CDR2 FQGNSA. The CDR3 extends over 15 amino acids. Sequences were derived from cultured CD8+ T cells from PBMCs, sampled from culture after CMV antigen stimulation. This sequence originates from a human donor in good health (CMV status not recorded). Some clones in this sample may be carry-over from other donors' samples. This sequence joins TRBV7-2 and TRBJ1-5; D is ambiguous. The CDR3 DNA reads TGTGCCAGCAGTTTAGGCAGGTATAGCAATCAGCCCCAGCATTTT. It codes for CASSLGRYSNQPQHF. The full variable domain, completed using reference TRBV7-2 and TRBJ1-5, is GAGVSQSPSNKVTEKGKDVELRCDPISGHTALYWYRQSLGQGLEFLIYFQGNSAPDKSGLPSDRFSAERTGGSVSTLTIQRTQQEDSAVYLCASSLGRYSNQPQHFGDGTRLSIL.